The present TCR beta chain was sequenced within a study of pediatric ulcerative colitis (dated by TCRdb to about 2019). At the level of the whole study: Among the ulcerative colitis patients, over five had pancolitis and two had left-sided colitis, and histology in every patient was consistent with ulcerative colitis. Ten or so newly diagnosed, treatment-naive pediatric ulcerative colitis patients and four non-IBD control children each provided paired blood and rectal samples. Using the Pediatric Ulcerative Colitis Activity Index, two patients were classed as having mild disease, several as having moderate disease and three as having acute severe colitis.

Before the diagnostic colonoscopy, none of the ulcerative colitis patients had been given immunosuppressive medication. Blood was sampled at the time of the colonoscopy. The Wizard kit (Promega) was used to extract genomic DNA from the blood and intestinal samples. Concerning this clone itself: Its antigen remains undetermined. Base-call qualities are not available, and no considerably larger clone is one nucleotide away.

Using the immunoSEQ TRB Survey service, rearranged CDR3 beta regions were amplified from genomic DNA with multiplex V and J primers. Survey-level sequencing depth of up to 500,000 reads per sample was used to keep depth equal across samples. The libraries were purified, combined into pools and sequenced with Illumina technology. In the paper's pipeline: Productive clonality, sample overlap, pairwise scatters, CDR3 beta length, V/D/J gene usage and productiveness were all assessed with the immunoSEQ online tools. Calculated diversity was defined as the number of unique rearrangements divided by total templates, multiplied by 100, and Shannon and Simpson indices were computed as well. Principal component analysis was performed on Z-score normalized data with the R prcomp function and the ggbiplot package. Morisita's index was used to measure clonal overlap between blood and rectum within each subject. The table was pulled from immuneACCESS by TCRdb, which kept in-frame rearrangements only. Such tables lose some clones; where checked, under half of the loss comes from unresolved V genes, and the rest has no known cause. The V and J calls and clone size are taken from that table; D and trimming were inferred from the DNA. The sample table holds around 68,000 clones, of which just over 75% were seen once. The top ten hold roughly 5.2% of the sample.

The CDR3 runs 16 residues from the cysteine to the phenylalanine. The entry retains the CDR3 DNA only, 48 bases that are in frame from base 1. CDR1 and CDR2 are drawn from the germline V gene (reference sequence): LNHDA, SQIVND. After removal of 8 bases from V and 2 bases from J, the junction retains 11 bases not matched to a gene. Beyond this particular receptor, the publication reports: Features of the rectal repertoire distinguished controls, mild-moderate colitis patients and acute severe colitis patients, and in acute severe colitis, rectal diversity was reduced because of clonal expansions. Clonal overlap between a subject's own blood and rectum was significantly greater in ulcerative colitis patients than in controls, which suggests more T cell trafficking to inflamed tissue. Because the repertoires came from total lymphocyte DNA, rare subsets such as regulatory T cells may have patterns that are not reflected. The healthy control group was small, consisting of only four individuals. A couple of rectal CDR3 clonotypes were detected in all ulcerative colitis patients and were not detected in any of the controls. A couple of patients' blood samples yielded substantially fewer templates for technical reasons and were excluded from blood-rectal overlap analysis.

The TCR sequence derives from a boy aged 5-17 years with moderate ulcerative colitis. Sequenced sample: blood. This chain is built from TRBV19 and TRBJ1-5; a stretch of 8 junction bases matches TRBD1. The CDR3 protein sequence reads: CASSVAGGTGNQPQHF. The DNA sequence follows: TGTGCCAGTTCGGTGGCAGGGGGCACTGGCAATCAGCCCCAGCATTTT.